Below, 17 T cell receptor beta chains from the same sample are listed, as sequenced in a study of Ad26.COV2.S vaccination and SARS-CoV-2 variants. Clones were sequenced by immunoSEQ multiplex PCR, and TCRdb holds only the in-frame ones, with some missing. The top ten clones hold 3.4% of a sample with hundreds of thousands of clones, roughly 87% of them seen once. Treatment here: 15 to 20 received Ad26.COV2.S at low or high dose, single or two shots; roughly five received placebo; per-sample allocation not given. The samples were gathered on day 63 after the first injection of vaccine or placebo. The material sequenced was peripheral blood, taken in a trial of Ad26.COV2.S vaccine versus placebo. The source of these receptors is a person between 18 and 60 years old who received the Ad26.COV2.S COVID-19 vaccine or a placebo.

The V and J genes are TRBV3-1 (or the pseudogene TRBV3-2) and TRBJ1-1; D not resolved. The CDR3 totals 14 residues. Germline CDR1 and CDR2: LGHDT and YNNKEL (reference sequence). Trimming shortened V by 7 bases and J by 1 base, and 13 bases separated the two germline ends. CDR3 in DNA: TGTGCCAGCACCGACCCTGGGAGGAACACTGAAGCTTTCTTT. Translated: CASTDPGRNTEAFF.

This rearrangement joins TRBV6-5 to TRBJ1-1; D might be TRBD1 (6 bases). CDR3 length: 14 amino acids. The V end was cut by 2 bases, the J end by 7 bases, with 14 bases between. Per the germline V gene, CDR1 is MNHEY and CDR2 is SVGAGI. Written as DNA, the CDR3 is TGTGCCAGCAGTTACGCGAACAGGGCTGGTGAAGCTTTCTTT. This translates into CASSYANRAGEAFF.

The genes are TRBV5-8 and TRBJ2-2, with 8 bases that match TRBD1. V was pared by 0 bases and J by 6 bases, with 7 bases of the junction left unmatched. The CDR3 runs to 16 residues. From germline, CDR1 is SGHTS and CDR2 YDEGEE. The CDR3 DNA is TGTGCCAGCAGCTTGGATGGGACAGGCGTCCCCGGGGAGCTGTTTTTT. It yields the protein CASSLDGTGVPGELFF. The complete variable domain, with remaining parts taken from reference TRBV5-8 and TRBJ2-2, reads EAGVTQSPTHLIKTRGQQATLRCSPISGHTSVYWYQQALGLGLQFLLWYDEGEERNRGNFPPRFSGRQFPNYSSELNVNALELEDSALYLCASSLDGTGVPGELFFGEGSRLTVL.

This clone was detected only once. The genes are TRBV5-4 and TRBJ2-5, with 8 bases that match TRBD1. This CDR3 has 13 amino acids. Germline CDR1 reads SGHNT; CDR2 reads YYREEE (reference sequence). J was trimmed by 5 bases and V by 5 bases; bases with no gene match: 5. The CDR3 spells CASSSGGWETQYF. The DNA of the CDR3 is TGTGCCAGCAGTTCAGGGGGCTGGGAGACCCAGTACTTC. The whole variable domain, filled in from reference TRBV5-4 and TRBJ2-5, reads ETGVTQSPTHLIKTRGQQVTLRCSSQSGHNTVSWYQQALGQGPQFIFQYYREEENGRGNFPPRFSGLQFPNYSSELNVNALELDDSALYLCASSSGGWETQYFGPGTRLLVL.

The rearrangement joins TRBV6-5 to TRBJ1-2, with D tentatively TRBD1 (6 bases). Germline V CDR1 and CDR2: MNHEY, SVGAGI. V lost 6 bases to trimming and J lost 2 bases, with 13 bases between them. This CDR3 is 14 amino acids long. The CDR3 region has the DNA TGTGCCAGCAGGCCCACGGGGGGCAACTATGGCTACACCTTC. It translates to CASRPTGGNYGYTF.

J is TRBJ2-5 and V is TRBV9, with D perhaps TRBD1 or TRBD2 (5 bases each). The ends were cut back, 3 bases at V and 4 bases at J, with 10 bases in the middle. CDR3 size: 13 residues. Germline CDR1 and CDR2: SGDLS and YYNGEE. CDR3 sequence reads: CASSAFGGETQYF. CDR3 bases: TGTGCCAGCAGCGCGTTTGGGGGAGAGACCCAGTACTTC. The whole variable domain, remainder taken from reference TRBV9 and TRBJ2-5, is DSGVTQTPKHLITATGQRVTLRCSPRSGDLSVYWYQQSLDQGLQFLIQYYNGEERAKGNILERFSAQQFPDLHSELNLSSLELGDSALYFCASSAFGGETQYFGPGTRLLVL.

The chain has TRBV14 and TRBJ2-7; a possible D gene is TRBD1 (6 bases). The CDR3 is 14 residues long. Germline lookup yields CDR1 SGHDN and CDR2 FVKESK. Trimming shortened V by 3 bases and J by 1 base, and 10 bases separated the two germline ends. The CDR3 DNA sequence: TGTGCCAGCAGCCAGGAGACAGGTTCCTACGAGCAGTACTTC. It is translated as CASSQETGSYEQYF.

V and J are TRBV5-8 and TRBJ2-7; D is ambiguous. The CDR3 sequence is 14 residues long. The germline V gene encodes CDR1 SGHTS and CDR2 YDEGEE. Between the trimmed V and J ends, which lost 4 bases and 4 bases, there was a span of 15 bases. This CDR3 reads CASSKGIVNYEQYF. The CDR3 DNA sequence: TGTGCCAGCAGCAAAGGAATTGTCAATTACGAGCAGTACTTC.

This chain links TRBV3-1 (or the pseudogene TRBV3-2) with TRBJ1-1; D call uncertain. The CDR3 has 14 residues. From germline, CDR1 is LGHDT and CDR2 YNNKEL (reference sequence). Between the trimmed V and J ends, which lost 7 bases and 1 base, there was a span of 13 bases. CDR3 loop: CASKVGGRNTEAFF. For the CDR3, the DNA is TGTGCCAGCAAGGTCGGCGGGAGGAACACTGAAGCTTTCTTT.

Turning to this clone: The sample carries other DNA sequences with the same CDR3. The rearrangement links TRBV6-5 to TRBJ1-1, with D perhaps matching TRBD1 (6 bases). V was shortened by 6 bases and J by 1 base, with 9 bases between the two germline ends. The CDR3 loop spans 13 amino acids. Germline V gene data show CDR1 as MNHEY and CDR2 as SVGAGI. CDR3 amino acids: CASSSGQNTEAFF. In DNA, the CDR3 is TGTGCCAGCAGCTCGGGACAGAACACTGAAGCTTTCTTT.

This clone was seen once. This chain uses TRBV6-1 with TRBJ2-7; D not resolved. V lost 2 bases to trimming and J lost 4 bases, with 6 bases between them. Germline V gene lookup returns CDR1 MNHNS and CDR2 SASEGT. This CDR3 is built from 12 residues. CDR3 coding DNA: TGTGCCAGCAGTGAATACCGATACGAGCAGTACTTC. Amino acids: CASSEYRYEQYF.

The chain joins TRBV7-2 to TRBJ1-1, with D possibly being TRBD1 (6 bases). Germline-derived CDR1 and CDR2 are SGHTA and FQGNSA. The CDR3 runs to 14 residues. The V end was cut by 3 bases, the J end by 5 bases, with 13 bases between. In DNA, the CDR3 is TGTGCCAGCAGCTTGCTTCGGACAGCGACTGAAGCTTTCTTT. Its protein is CASSLLRTATEAFF.

This clone has just a few counts. The V gene is TRBV19, the J gene TRBJ1-5; D remains ambiguous. This CDR3 has 12 amino acids. Germline CDR1 is LNHDA and CDR2 is SQIVND (reference sequence). Trimming cost V 7 bases and J 9 bases, with 13 bases left between them. CDR3 in amino acids: CASTPTGPPQHF. CDR3 DNA sequence: TGTGCCAGTACCCCGACCGGTCCGCCCCAGCATTTT.

The rearrangement uses TRBV11-2 and TRBJ1-1, with a weak D call TRBD1 (5 bases). This CDR3 has 14 residues. The V end lost 1 base, the J end lost 5 bases, and 11 bases lay between the germline ends. The V gene's germline CDR1 is SGHAT and CDR2 FQNNGV. The CDR3, as DNA: TGTGCCAGCAGCTTAGGGGCCAGGGCGACTGAAGCTTTCTTT. It codes for CASSLGARATEAFF.

V and J are TRBV5-1 and TRBJ2-7, with unresolved D. V lost 6 bases and J lost 0, with 10 bases in between. The CDR3 spans 13 residues. CDR1 is SGHRS, CDR2 YFSETQ, per germline. CDR3 nucleotide sequence: TGCGCCAGCACTGGTGAAAGCTCCTACGAGCAGTACTTC. Protein: CASTGESSYEQYF.

This clone has only one observation. V gene TRBV4-2 combines with J gene TRBJ1-4, with D unresolved. Germline lookup yields CDR1 LGHNA and CDR2 YNFKEQ. The length of the CDR3 is 16 residues. The ends were cut back, 0 bases at V and 4 bases at J, with 12 bases in the middle. The CDR3 loop is CASSQDNGQNNEKLFF. For the CDR3, the DNA is TGTGCCAGCAGCCAAGATAACGGGCAGAATAATGAAAAACTGTTTTTT.

This clone was seen only a few times. The chain carries TRBV6-2 or TRBV6-3 and TRBJ1-5; the match to TRBD1 covers 9 bases. The CDR3 length is 16 residues. Unmatched junction bases numbered 4, after V lost 2 bases and J lost 2 bases. The germline CDR1 and CDR2 sequences are MNHEY and SVGEGT. As DNA, the CDR3 is TGTGCCAGCAGTTACCCGGGACAGGGCCGCAATCAGCCCCAGCATTTT. This gives the protein CASSYPGQGRNQPQHF.